This TCR beta chain was captured by sequencing in a study of kidney transplant recipient with SARS-CoV-2 infection (dated by TCRdb to about 2021). The run used an Illumina MiSeq. Profiling of the peripheral T cell repertoire targeted human TCRbeta genes. The original pipeline was this. To account for variability over time, differences in clonotype abundance were tested using beta-binomial modelling. Clonotypes that had expanded were screened against the ImmuneCODE reference database of SARS-CoV-2-associated TCRs and mapped onto regions of the viral genome. Additional analyses of the repertoire looked at TRBV gene usage, CDR3 length, CDR3 amino acid overlap between time points, clonotype abundance distributions and Jaccard similarity. Starting from the raw public reads, TCRdb applied fastp trimming at Q25, assembled clones with MiXCR and retained in-frame beta chains. All rows with the same CDR3 protein become a single entry with the most common DNA and genes. These V and J calls are TCRdb output, not the study's own analysis. This sample lists approximately 250,000 distinct CDR3 sequences; 29% were detected once. Less than 8.5% of the sample is held by the ten biggest clonotypes.

CDR1 and CDR2, looked up from the germline V gene (reference sequence), are MNHEY and SMNVEV. From the cysteine through the phenylalanine, the CDR3 covers 17 amino acids. Just the 51-base CDR3 DNA is kept, in frame starting at base 1. The junction shows trimming of 2 bases on V and 0 bases on J, plus 14 bases between the germline ends. The time point label here, explained by the study, means: pre-pandemic baseline sample and day 111 after first positive SARS-CoV-2 test. This clonotype was counted ten times or more. This receptor's antigen is unknown. No quality values exist for individual bases; no much larger clone is one base distant.

The chain uses TRBV27 and TRBJ2-4, and possibly TRBD2, on 5 matching bases. Sequenced material: a blood sample, taken at baseline and between days 110 and 120 from a kidney transplant recipient. This TCR derives from a male patient aged 30 to 39 who had COVID-19 and was a kidney transplant recipient. Donor T cells from the graft may be present among the T cells after a transplant. Here is the DNA: TGTGCCAGCAGTTTACCCCGCCGGGGTGTAGCCAAAAACATTCAGTACTTC. Its protein is CASSLPRRGVAKNIQYF.